This T cell receptor (beta chain) was identified in a study of T cells in Graves' hyperthyroidism and ophthalmopathy. Amplification targeted TCR beta CDR3 regions from RNA transcripts. HTBI primers were used for first-round RT-PCR of the TCR CDR3. Each CDR3 protein is one row after TCRdb ran MiXCR on the multiplex PCR reads. This sample has 480,000 or so distinct CDR3 sequences, with over 13% found just once. Findings and caveats of the study: It was a median approximately six months before onset that the model predicted ophthalmopathy.

With 2 bases clipped from V and 7 bases from J, the junction kept 7 bases outside the gene matches. CDR1 is SGHTA, CDR2 FQGNSA, per germline. CDR3 length equals 15 residues. Regarding this clonotype: Its antigen is currently unknown. A much larger clonotype is one base distant, so this may be a read error.

When ophthalmopathy did not progress within 18 months, Graves' hyperthyroidism was considered stable. Lactation, pregnancy, other autoimmune disease or uncontrolled infection led to exclusion of patients. The chain combines TRBV7-2 with TRBJ2-7; 11 positions agree with TRBD2. The clonotype comes from a woman between 18 and 30 years old with Graves' hyperthyroidism. Material for sequencing was blood. The CDR3 coding sequence is TGTGCCAGCAGCTTACGGCTAGCGGGAGGCCATGAGCAGTACTTC. It specifies CASSLRLAGGHEQYF.